These T cell receptor beta chains were read from a single sample in a study of T cells in narcolepsy. Here immunoSEQ multiplex PCR was the method, and the copy in TCRdb shows in-frame clones only, minus some. The top ten clones hold about 1.3% of a sample with 23,000 or so clones, just under 85% of them seen once. Sequencing used CD45RA- memory CD4+ T cells from PBMCs. The receptors derive from a human donor with narcolepsy. The CDR3 runs from the conserved cysteine through the conserved F or W. A D gene is named only where the DNA matches it firmly. Clone size is shown for a subset of rows, as once, few, many or a class of expanded clone.

TRBJ2-5 TRBV29-1 NA NA CSTGPRKETQYF TGCAGCACAGGGCCCAGGAAAGAGACCCAGTACTTC
TRBJ2-7 TRBV11-3 NA NA CASSLSPASYEQYF TGTGCCAGCAGCTTATCGCCAGCGAGCTACGAGCAGTACTTC
TRBJ2-4 TRBV7-2 NA TRBD1 CASSSGQGFDVQYF TGTGCCAGCAGCTCGGGACAGGGATTTGACGTTCAGTACTTC
TRBJ1-5 TRBV27 NA NA CASSQGTYQPQHF TGTGCCAGCAGTCAGGGGACCTATCAGCCCCAGCATTTT
TRBJ2-1 TRBV5-1 NA NA CASSSSGSSYNEQFF TGCGCCAGCAGCTCGAGCGGATCCTCCTACAATGAGCAGTTCTTC
TRBJ2-1 TRBV9 NA NA CASSVGGSDEQFF TGTGCCAGCAGCGTAGGTGGGAGTGATGAGCAGTTCTTC
TRBJ2-2 TRBV7-8 NA NA CASSARVAAGELFF TGTGCCAGCAGCGCTAGAGTCGCCGCCGGGGAGCTGTTTTTT
TRBJ2-6 TRBV11-2 NA NA CASSSHRDGIYPGANVLTF TGTGCCAGCAGCTCCCATAGGGACGGGATTTATCCTGGGGCCAACGTCCTGACTTTC
TRBJ2-7 TRBV5-4 NA TRBD2 CASSSPGLAGTVGGYEQYF TGTGCCAGCAGCTCCCCGGGACTAGCGGGAACGGTGGGAGGCTACGAGCAGTACTTC
TRBJ2-1 TRBV7-8 NA TRBD1 CASSRPTGGKNEQFF TGTGCCAGCAGCCGCCCAACAGGGGGAAAAAATGAGCAGTTCTTC
TRBJ1-3 TRBV7-9 NA TRBD1 CASSSEGQGDGNTIYF TGTGCCAGCAGCTCTGAGGGACAGGGGGACGGAAACACCATATATTTT
TRBJ1-1 TRBV3-1/TRBV3-2 few NA CASSPRAFF TGTGCCAGCAGCCCAAGGGCTTTCTTT
TRBJ1-1 TRBV11-2 NA NA CASSLETYTEAFF TGTGCCAGCAGCTTAGAAACGTACACTGAAGCTTTCTTT
TRBJ2-7 TRBV27 once TRBD2 CASSIKGLAGGFEQYF TGTGCCAGCAGTATCAAGGGACTAGCGGGAGGGTTCGAGCAGTACTTC
TRBJ1-5 TRBV19 NA NA CASHLGGINSNQPQHF TGTGCCAGTCACCTAGGGGGGATAAATAGCAATCAGCCCCAGCATTTT
TRBJ2-1 TRBV4-3 NA TRBD2 CASSQVAGVYNEQFF TGCGCCAGCAGCCAAGTAGCGGGTGTTTACAATGAGCAGTTCTTC
TRBJ1-1 TRBV7-9 NA NA CASSPGFNTEAFF TGTGCCAGCAGCCCAGGGTTCAACACTGAAGCTTTCTTT
TRBJ2-5 TRBV6-1 few NA CASRITGAPETQYF TGTGCCAGCAGGATAACAGGCGCGCCCGAGACCCAGTACTTC
TRBJ2-1 TRBV29-1 NA TRBD2 CSGLAGASYNEQFF TGCAGCGGTCTAGCGGGAGCCTCCTACAATGAGCAGTTCTTC
TRBJ1-5 TRBV27 NA TRBD1 CASSSRQGAGAQPQHF TGTGCCAGCAGTTCCCGACAGGGGGCGGGGGCTCAGCCCCAGCATTTT
TRBJ2-7 TRBV19 few TRBD2 CASSTGTSVIHEQYF TGTGCCAGTAGCACCGGGACTAGCGTAATCCACGAGCAGTACTTC
TRBJ2-2 TRBV9 NA NA CASSVHPSGELFF TGTGCCAGCAGCGTTCACCCGTCCGGGGAGCTGTTTTTT
TRBJ2-7 TRBV18 NA NA CASSLDWSSYEQYF TGTGCCAGCTCACTGGACTGGAGCTCCTACGAGCAGTACTTC
TRBJ1-6 TRBV7-2 few TRBD1 CASSRIPGQGVVSSPLHF TGTGCCAGCAGCCGCATCCCAGGACAGGGGGTTGTTAGTTCACCCCTCCACTTT
TRBJ2-5 TRBV6-1 NA NA CASSGGRGLKETQYF TGTGCCAGCAGTGGGGGCCGGGGGCTAAAAGAGACCCAGTACTTC
TRBJ1-5 TRBV7-2 NA NA CASSFGSVPQHF TGTGCCAGCAGCTTCGGAAGTGTGCCCCAGCATTTT
TRBJ1-2 TRBV7-3 NA TRBD1 CASSPNAGTGSNYGYTF TGTGCCAGCAGCCCGAACGCCGGGACAGGATCTAACTATGGCTACACCTTC
TRBJ2-7 TRBV4-3 NA NA CASSQDRGATYEQYF TGCGCCAGCAGCCAAGATAGGGGGGCGACGTACGAGCAGTACTTC
TRBJ1-6 TRBV7-2 NA NA CASSFMRHNSPLHF TGTGCCAGCAGCTTTATGAGACACAATTCACCCCTCCACTTT
TRBJ2-5 TRBV5-6 NA NA CASTPGVQETQYF TGTGCCAGCACCCCGGGAGTTCAAGAGACCCAGTACTTC
TRBJ2-7 TRBV5-1 NA NA CASSPGAGSRRKSSYEQYF TGCGCCAGCAGCCCGGGGGCGGGGTCGAGGCGGAAGAGCTCCTACGAGCAGTACTTC
TRBJ2-2 TRBV2 NA TRBD2 CASSGLAGGTGELFF TGTGCCAGCAGTGGGCTGGCGGGAGGGACCGGGGAGCTGTTTTTT
TRBJ1-1 TRBV25-1 NA NA CASSAHSGGMNTEAFF TGTGCCAGCAGTGCCCACAGCGGGGGAATGAACACTGAAGCTTTCTTT
TRBJ1-5 TRBV10-3 NA TRBD1 CAISGTGDSNQPQHF TGTGCCATCAGTGGGACAGGGGATAGCAATCAGCCCCAGCATTTT
TRBJ2-1 TRBV6-1 NA TRBD1 CASRLRDRAYNEQFF TGTGCCAGCAGATTACGGGACAGGGCCTACAATGAGCAGTTCTTC
TRBJ1-3 TRBV7-2 NA NA CASSLGDGGNTIYF TGTGCCAGCAGCTTAGGGGATGGCGGAAACACCATATATTTT
TRBJ2-5 TRBV19 NA TRBD1 CASSIGGTVSGQETQYF TGTGCCAGTAGTATAGGGGGGACAGTGTCAGGGCAAGAGACCCAGTACTTC
TRBJ2-3 TRBV28 NA TRBD1 CASSLKRGGQGYDTQYF TGTGCCAGCAGTTTAAAGAGGGGGGGACAGGGTTACGATACGCAGTATTTT
TRBJ2-3 TRBV7-2 NA NA CASSAQGSTQYF TGTGCCAGCAGCGCACAGGGATCGACGCAGTATTTT
TRBJ2-7 TRBV11-2 NA TRBD1 CASSHDRAEQYF TGTGCCAGCAGTCATGACAGGGCCGAGCAGTACTTC
TRBJ1-2 TRBV28 NA TRBD1 CASNPGTAHGYTF TGTGCCAGCAACCCCGGGACAGCTCATGGCTACACCTTC
TRBJ2-1 TRBV14 NA NA CASSLPSSWGEQFF TGTGCCAGCAGCTTACCCTCGTCCTGGGGTGAGCAGTTCTTC